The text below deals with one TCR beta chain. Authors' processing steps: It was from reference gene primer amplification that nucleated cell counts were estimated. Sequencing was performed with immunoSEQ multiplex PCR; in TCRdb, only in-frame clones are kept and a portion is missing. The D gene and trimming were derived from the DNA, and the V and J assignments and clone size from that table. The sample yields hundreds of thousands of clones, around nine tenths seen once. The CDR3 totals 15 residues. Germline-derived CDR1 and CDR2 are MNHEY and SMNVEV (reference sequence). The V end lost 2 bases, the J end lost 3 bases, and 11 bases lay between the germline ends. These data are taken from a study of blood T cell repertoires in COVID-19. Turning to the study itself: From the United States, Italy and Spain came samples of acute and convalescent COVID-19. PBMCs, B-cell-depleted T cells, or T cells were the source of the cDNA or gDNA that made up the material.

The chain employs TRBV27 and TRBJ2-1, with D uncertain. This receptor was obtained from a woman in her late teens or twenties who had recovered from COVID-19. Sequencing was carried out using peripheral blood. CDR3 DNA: TGTGCCAGCAGTTTAACCATGTCAGTCTACAATGAGCAGTTCTTC. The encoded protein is CASSLTMSVYNEQFF.